The rows below give T cell receptor beta chains drawn from one sample of a study of blood T cell repertoires in COVID-19. Profiling relied on immunoSEQ multiplex PCR, and the TCRdb table lists in-frame clones only, not all of them. The sample has about 210,000 clones, just under 85% seen once. Sequencing used peripheral blood. The source of these receptors is a man in his 60s with COVID-19, enrolled during active disease. The CDR3 runs from the conserved cysteine through the conserved F or W. The D gene is left open where the match is weak. The size field is filled for only some rows; it gives once, few, many or a size class.

cdr3_length clone_size j_call d_call v_call cdr3_nt cdr3_aa
14 . TRBJ2-1 TRBD2 TRBV9 TGTGCCAGCAGCGTAACAGCGGGAACCAATGAGCAGTTCTTC CASSVTAGTNEQFF
13 . TRBJ2-7 TRBD1 TRBV5-4 TGTGCCAGCAGCCAGACAGGGGCCCCCGGGCAGTACTTC CASSQTGAPGQYF
18 . TRBJ1-5 . TRBV21-1 TGTGCCAGCAGCATAGGACAGGGTCGGCGCTTGTTCCATCAGCCCCAGCATTTT CASSIGQGRRLFHQPQHF
15 . TRBJ2-1 . TRBV3-1/TRBV3-2 TGTGCCAGCAGCCAAGAATATATTCGCGCGAATGAGCAGTTCTTC CASSQEYIRANEQFF
15 . TRBJ2-3 TRBD2 TRBV4-1 TGCGCCAGCAGCCAAGCTAGCGGAGGCACAGATACGCAGTATTTT CASSQASGGTDTQYF
14 . TRBJ1-2 TRBD1 TRBV5-1 TGCGCCAGCAGCCTCGGGACAGGGTCACTTGGCTACACCTTC CASSLGTGSLGYTF
14 . TRBJ1-4 . TRBV28 TGTGCCAGCAGTTCCAGGGGCCTCAATGAAAAACTGTTTTTT CASSSRGLNEKLFF
16 . TRBJ1-2 TRBD1 TRBV27 TGTGCCAGCAGTTTATATGGCAGGGGGTATGTAGGTGGCTACACCTTC CASSLYGRGYVGGYTF
14 . TRBJ1-5 . TRBV9 TGTGCCAGCAGCGTCGCTGGGACAAATCAGCCCCAGCATTTT CASSVAGTNQPQHF
15 . TRBJ1-1 TRBD1 TRBV28 TGTGCCAGCAGTTTGTTCGACAGGGCCTACACTGAAGCTTTCTTT CASSLFDRAYTEAFF
15 few TRBJ2-7 TRBD1 TRBV7-2 TGTGCCAGCAGCTTAGCGACAGGGGGAATCTACGAGCAGTACTTC CASSLATGGIYEQYF
15 . TRBJ2-3 . TRBV5-4 TGTGCCAGCAGCTTGAGTCCCCGGTGGACAGATACGCAGTATTTT CASSLSPRWTDTQYF
12 few TRBJ2-7 . TRBV6-5 TGTGCCAGCACCCTCCTTTCCCACGAGCAGTACTTC CASTLLSHEQYF
13 . TRBJ1-5 . TRBV2 TGTGCCAGCAGTCCGCTCTTGAGGCAGCCCCAGCATTTT CASSPLLRQPQHF
17 . TRBJ1-1 . TRBV15 TGTGCCACCAGCAGGCGGGGGGGGAACGCGGTGAACACTGAAGCTTTCTTT CATSRRGGNAVNTEAFF
14 . TRBJ1-2 . TRBV28 TGTGCCAGCAGTAGCAGGGGTTATGGCTATGGCTACACCTTC CASSSRGYGYGYTF
16 . TRBJ1-1 TRBD1 TRBV6-2/TRBV6-3 TGTGCCAGCAGTTACTCGTTGGGACAGGCAGGCACTGAAGCTTTCTTT CASSYSLGQAGTEAFF
13 . TRBJ1-3 . TRBV7-8 TGTGCCAGCAGCTTAATATCTGGAAACACCATATATTTT CASSLISGNTIYF
16 once TRBJ2-5 TRBD2 TRBV5-1 TGCGCCAGCAGCTTGGGGACTAGCGGGAACCAAGAGACCCAGTACTTC CASSLGTSGNQETQYF
13 . TRBJ2-1 . TRBV11-2 TGTGCCAGTCGGGGGTACGCCTACAATGAGCAGTTCTTC CASRGYAYNEQFF
17 . TRBJ2-3 TRBD2 TRBV19 TGTGCCAGTAGTTTAGCTAGCGGGAGGAACGGGGGAGATACGCAGTATTTT CASSLASGRNGGDTQYF
14 . TRBJ1-2 . TRBV5-6 TGTGCCAGCAGCTTGGAGGGGTCGTCGATCGGCTACACCTTC CASSLEGSSIGYTF
12 . TRBJ1-1 . TRBV5-5 TGTGCCAGCAGCTTCCCTTTGTGGAGGGCTTTCTTT CASSFPLWRAFF
15 . TRBJ1-5 . TRBV19 TGTGCCAGTAGTATTCAGGGGTTGAGCAATCAGCCCCAGCATTTT CASSIQGLSNQPQHF
14 . TRBJ2-7 . TRBV5-1 TGCGCCAGCAGCTTGAACGGACAGTACTACGAGCAGTACTTC CASSLNGQYYEQYF
18 . TRBJ1-1 TRBD1 TRBV19 TGTGCCAGTAGTATAGCCCTGGAGTTGACAGGGATTAACACTGAAGCTTTCTTT CASSIALELTGINTEAFF
15 . TRBJ2-2 TRBD2 TRBV7-9 TGTGCCAGCAGCCCCCGAGCGGGGCGGACCGGGGAGCTGTTTTTT CASSPRAGRTGELFF
14 . TRBJ2-1 TRBD2 TRBV6-1 TGTGCCAGCAGTGAATTTCTAGCGGGGATGAAGCAGTTCTTC CASSEFLAGMKQFF
12 . TRBJ1-2 . TRBV2 TGTGCCAGACTGGGCGGGCTCTATGGCTACACCTTC CARLGGLYGYTF
17 . TRBJ1-2 TRBD1 TRBV10-3 TGTGCCATCAGGCCTCCGGGACAGGGGAAAGTTAACTATGGCTACACCTTC CAIRPPGQGKVNYGYTF
16 . TRBJ2-3 TRBD2 TRBV11-2 TGTGCCAGCAGCTTAGGGTACGGGAGGTTGGCAGATACGCAGTATTTT CASSLGYGRLADTQYF
13 . TRBJ1-2 . TRBV30 TGTGCCTGGAGTGAACTAGCTAACTATGGCTACACCTTC CAWSELANYGYTF
14 . TRBJ1-2 . TRBV6-5 TGTGCCAGCATTTCTGATCGGGGGGCGAAAGGCTACACCTTC CASISDRGAKGYTF